The 2 T cell receptor beta chains reported below all come from one sample, sequenced in a study of CXCR3-negative and CXCR3-positive naive CD8 T cells. cDNA libraries for TRB were generated by 5' RACE incorporating UMI labels. Reprocessing the 5' RACE reads, TCRdb reports a single entry for every CDR3 protein and omits DNA. In total, the table holds about 43,000 distinct CDR3 sequences. Material: memory CD8+ T cells from blood. Receptors originate from a human donor in good health. Some clones in this sample may be carry-over from other donors' samples.

V usage is TRBV5-6 and J usage is TRBJ2-1; TCRdb picks TRBD1, but there is no DNA to check that call. The CDR3 spans 17 residues. CDR1 is SGHDT and CDR2 is YYEEEE in the germline V gene. CDR3 residues: CASSLVSGIGDYNEQFF.

This rearrangement joins TRBV7-9 to TRBJ2-7; there is no DNA to check the TCRdb D call of TRBD2. CDR1 SEHNR and CDR2 FQNEAQ come from the germline V gene (reference sequence). The CDR3 has 17 amino acids. CDR3: CASSPVEFRGGPYEQYF.